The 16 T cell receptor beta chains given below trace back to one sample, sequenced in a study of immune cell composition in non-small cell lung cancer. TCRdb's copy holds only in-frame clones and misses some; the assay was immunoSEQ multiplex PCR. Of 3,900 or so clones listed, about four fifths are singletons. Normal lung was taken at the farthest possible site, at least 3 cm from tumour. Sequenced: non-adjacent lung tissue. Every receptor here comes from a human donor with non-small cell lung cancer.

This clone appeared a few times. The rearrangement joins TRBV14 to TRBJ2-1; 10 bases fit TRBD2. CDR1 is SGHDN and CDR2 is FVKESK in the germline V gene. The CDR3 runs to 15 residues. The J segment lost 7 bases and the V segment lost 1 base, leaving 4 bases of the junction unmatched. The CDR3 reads CASSQVSGRGNEQFF. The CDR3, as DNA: TGTGCCAGCAGCCAAGTAAGCGGGAGGGGGAATGAGCAGTTCTTC.

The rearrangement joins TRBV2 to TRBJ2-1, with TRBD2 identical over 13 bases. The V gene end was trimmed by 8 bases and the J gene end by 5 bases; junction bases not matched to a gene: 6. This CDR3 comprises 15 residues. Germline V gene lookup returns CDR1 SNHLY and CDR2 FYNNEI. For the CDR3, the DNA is TGTGCCAGCGAGCGCGGACTAGCGGGAGACAATGAGCAGTTCTTC. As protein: CASERGLAGDNEQFF.

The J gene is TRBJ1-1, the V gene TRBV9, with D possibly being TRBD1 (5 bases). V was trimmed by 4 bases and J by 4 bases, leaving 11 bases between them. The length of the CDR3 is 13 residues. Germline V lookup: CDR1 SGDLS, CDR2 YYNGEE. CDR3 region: CASSRGDGTEAFF. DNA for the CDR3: TGTGCCAGCAGCCGGGGGGACGGCACTGAAGCTTTCTTT.

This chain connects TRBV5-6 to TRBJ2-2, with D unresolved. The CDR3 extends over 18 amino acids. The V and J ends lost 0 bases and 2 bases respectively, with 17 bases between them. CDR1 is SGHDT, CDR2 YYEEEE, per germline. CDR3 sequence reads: CASSLAGGPDGNTGELFF. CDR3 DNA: TGTGCCAGCAGCTTGGCCGGCGGCCCAGACGGTAACACCGGGGAGCTGTTTTTT.

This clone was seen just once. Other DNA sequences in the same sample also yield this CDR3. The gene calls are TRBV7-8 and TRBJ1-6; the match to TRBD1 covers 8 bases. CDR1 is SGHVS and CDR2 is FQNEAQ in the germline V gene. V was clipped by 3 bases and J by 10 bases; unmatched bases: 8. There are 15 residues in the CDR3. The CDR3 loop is CASSLRTGNYSPLHF. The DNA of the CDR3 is TGTGCCAGCAGCTTGCGGACAGGGAATTACTCACCCCTCCACTTT.

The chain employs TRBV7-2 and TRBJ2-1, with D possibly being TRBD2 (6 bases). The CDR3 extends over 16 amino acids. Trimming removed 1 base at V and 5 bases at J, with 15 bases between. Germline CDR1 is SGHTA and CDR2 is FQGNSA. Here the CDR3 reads CASSLDLRERDNEQFF. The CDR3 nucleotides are TGTGCCAGCAGCTTAGACCTCCGGGAGCGGGACAATGAGCAGTTCTTC.

The DNA for the CDR3 is TGCGCCAGCAGCCACGACAGGGGGGGGTACAATGAGCAGTTCTTC. Its protein product is CASSHDRGGYNEQFF. The chain couples TRBV10-2 to TRBJ2-1; 9 positions agree with TRBD1. V was pared by 6 bases and J by 4 bases, with 7 bases of the junction left unmatched. CDR1 is WSHSY and CDR2 is SAAADI in the germline V gene. The CDR3 runs to 15 residues.

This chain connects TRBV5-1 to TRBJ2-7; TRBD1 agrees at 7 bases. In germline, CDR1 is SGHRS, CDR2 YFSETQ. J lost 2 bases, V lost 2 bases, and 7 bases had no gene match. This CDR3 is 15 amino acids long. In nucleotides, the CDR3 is TGCGCCAGCAGCTTCCAGGACAGGTTAACCTACGAGCAGTACTTC. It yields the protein CASSFQDRLTYEQYF.

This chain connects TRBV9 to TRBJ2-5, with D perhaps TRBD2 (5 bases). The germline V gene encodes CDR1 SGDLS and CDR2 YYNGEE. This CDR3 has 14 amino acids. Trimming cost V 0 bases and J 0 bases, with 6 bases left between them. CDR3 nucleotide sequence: TGTGCCAGCAGCGTAGGCGGGTACCAAGAGACCCAGTACTTC. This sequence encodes CASSVGGYQETQYF.

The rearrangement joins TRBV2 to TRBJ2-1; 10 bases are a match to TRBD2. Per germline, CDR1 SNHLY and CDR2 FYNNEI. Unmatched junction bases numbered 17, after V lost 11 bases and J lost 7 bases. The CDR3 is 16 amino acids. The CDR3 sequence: CARHGGSGGPWNEQFF. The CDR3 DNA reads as TGTGCCCGTCACGGGGGTAGCGGGGGGCCTTGGAATGAGCAGTTCTTC.

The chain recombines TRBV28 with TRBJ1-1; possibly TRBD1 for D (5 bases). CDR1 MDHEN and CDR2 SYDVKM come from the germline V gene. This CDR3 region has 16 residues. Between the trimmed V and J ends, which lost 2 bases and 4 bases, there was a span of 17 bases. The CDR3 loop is CASSLVIWGASTEAFF. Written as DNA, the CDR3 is TGTGCCAGCAGTTTAGTGATTTGGGGCGCGAGCACTGAAGCTTTCTTT.

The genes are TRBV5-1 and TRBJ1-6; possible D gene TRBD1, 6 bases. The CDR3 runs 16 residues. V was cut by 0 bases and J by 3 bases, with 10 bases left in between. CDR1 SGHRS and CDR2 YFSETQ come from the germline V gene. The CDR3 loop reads CASSLEQGYYNSPLHF. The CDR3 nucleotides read TGCGCCAGCAGCTTGGAACAGGGTTACTATAATTCACCCCTCCACTTT.

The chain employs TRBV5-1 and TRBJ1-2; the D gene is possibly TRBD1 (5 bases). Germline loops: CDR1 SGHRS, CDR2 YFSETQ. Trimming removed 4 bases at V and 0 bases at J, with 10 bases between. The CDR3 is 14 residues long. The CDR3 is CASSVTEANYGYTF. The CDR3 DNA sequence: TGCGCCAGCAGCGTGACAGAGGCTAACTATGGCTACACCTTC.

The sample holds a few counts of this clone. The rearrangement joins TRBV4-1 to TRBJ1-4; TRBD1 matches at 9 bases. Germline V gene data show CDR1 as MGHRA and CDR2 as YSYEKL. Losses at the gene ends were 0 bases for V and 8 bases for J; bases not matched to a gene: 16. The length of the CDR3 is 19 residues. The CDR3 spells CASSQERRLQTGGSEKLFF. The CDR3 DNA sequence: TGCGCCAGCAGCCAAGAGAGAAGGCTTCAGACAGGGGGTTCAGAAAAACTGTTTTTT.

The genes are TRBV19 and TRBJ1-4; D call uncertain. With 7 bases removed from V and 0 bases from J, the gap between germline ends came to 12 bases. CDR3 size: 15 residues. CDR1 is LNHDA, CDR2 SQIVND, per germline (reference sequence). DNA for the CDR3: TGTGCCAGTACCCTAGACCTATCAACTAATGAAAAACTGTTTTTT. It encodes CASTLDLSTNEKLFF.

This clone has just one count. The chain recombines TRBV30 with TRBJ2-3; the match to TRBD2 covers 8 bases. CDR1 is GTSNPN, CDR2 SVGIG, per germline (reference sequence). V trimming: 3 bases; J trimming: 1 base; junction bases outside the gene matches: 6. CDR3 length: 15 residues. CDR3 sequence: CAWSDGGLGTDTQYF. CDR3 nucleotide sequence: TGTGCCTGGAGCGACGGGGGACTAGGCACAGATACGCAGTATTTT.